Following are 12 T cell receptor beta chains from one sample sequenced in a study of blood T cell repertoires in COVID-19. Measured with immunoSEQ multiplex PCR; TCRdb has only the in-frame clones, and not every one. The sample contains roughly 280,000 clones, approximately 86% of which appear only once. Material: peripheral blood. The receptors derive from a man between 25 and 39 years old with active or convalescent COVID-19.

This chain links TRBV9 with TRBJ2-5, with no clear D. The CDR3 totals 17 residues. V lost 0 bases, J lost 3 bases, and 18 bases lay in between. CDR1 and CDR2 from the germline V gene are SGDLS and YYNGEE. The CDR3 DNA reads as TGTGCCAGCAGCGTAGCTCGCCCCCCGGCAGCGAAAGAGACCCAGTACTTC. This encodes CASSVARPPAAKETQYF.

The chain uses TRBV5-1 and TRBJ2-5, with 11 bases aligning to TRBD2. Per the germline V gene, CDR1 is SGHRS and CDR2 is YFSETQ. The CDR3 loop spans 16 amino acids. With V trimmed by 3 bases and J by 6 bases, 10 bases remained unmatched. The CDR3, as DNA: TGCGCCAGCAGCTCCTTGACTAGCGGGGAAGTAAAGACCCAGTACTTC. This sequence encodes CASSSLTSGEVKTQYF.

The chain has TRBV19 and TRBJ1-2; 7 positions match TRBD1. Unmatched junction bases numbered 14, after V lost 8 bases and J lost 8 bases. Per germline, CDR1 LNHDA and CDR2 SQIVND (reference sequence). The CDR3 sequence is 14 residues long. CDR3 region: CASQPRRQGSGYTF. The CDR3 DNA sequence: TGTGCCAGTCAGCCCCGCCGACAGGGATCCGGCTACACCTTC.

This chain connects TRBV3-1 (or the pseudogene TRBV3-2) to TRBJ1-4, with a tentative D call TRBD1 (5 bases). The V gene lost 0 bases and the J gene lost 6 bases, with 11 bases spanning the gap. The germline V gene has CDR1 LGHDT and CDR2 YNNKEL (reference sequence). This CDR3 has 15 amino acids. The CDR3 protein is CASSQDPGGDEKLFF. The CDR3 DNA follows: TGTGCCAGCAGCCAAGATCCCGGGGGGGATGAAAAACTGTTTTTT.

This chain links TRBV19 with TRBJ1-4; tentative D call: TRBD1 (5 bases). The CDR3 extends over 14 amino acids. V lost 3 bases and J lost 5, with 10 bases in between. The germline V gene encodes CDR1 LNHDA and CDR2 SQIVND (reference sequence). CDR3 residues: CASSMGRRNEKLFF. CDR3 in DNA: TGTGCCAGTAGTATGGGGCGGCGCAATGAAAAACTGTTTTTT.

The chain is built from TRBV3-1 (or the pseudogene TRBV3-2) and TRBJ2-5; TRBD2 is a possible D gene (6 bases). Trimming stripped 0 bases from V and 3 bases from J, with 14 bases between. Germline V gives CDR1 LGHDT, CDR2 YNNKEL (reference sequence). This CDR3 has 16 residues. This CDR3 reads CASSQESSRREETQYF. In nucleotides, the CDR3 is TGTGCCAGCAGCCAAGAATCTTCCAGGAGGGAAGAGACCCAGTACTTC.

CDR3 sequence (DNA): TGTGCCAGCAGTAATACCGTACAGGGAGCCTCCTACGAGCAGTACTTC. This gives the protein CASSNTVQGASYEQYF. J is TRBJ2-7 and V is TRBV5-5; D perhaps matches TRBD1 (6 bases). Trimming shortened V by 5 bases and J by 0 bases, and 18 bases separated the two germline ends. The CDR3 sequence is 16 residues long. The V gene's germline CDR1 is SGHKS and CDR2 YYEKEE (reference sequence).

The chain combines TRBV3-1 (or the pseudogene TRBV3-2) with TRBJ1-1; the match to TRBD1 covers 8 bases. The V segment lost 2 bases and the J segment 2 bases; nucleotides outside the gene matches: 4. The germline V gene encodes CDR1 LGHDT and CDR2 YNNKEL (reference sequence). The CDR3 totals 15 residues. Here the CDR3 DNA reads TGTGCCAGCAGCCAAATGACAGGGGCCAACACTGAAGCTTTCTTT. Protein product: CASSQMTGANTEAFF.

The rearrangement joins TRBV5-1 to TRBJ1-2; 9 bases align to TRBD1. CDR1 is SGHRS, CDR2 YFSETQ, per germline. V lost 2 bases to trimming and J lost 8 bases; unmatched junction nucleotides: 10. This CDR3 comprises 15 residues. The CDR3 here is CASSFGTGMDGGYTF. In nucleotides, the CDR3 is TGCGCCAGCAGCTTCGGGACAGGGATGGATGGGGGCTACACCTTC. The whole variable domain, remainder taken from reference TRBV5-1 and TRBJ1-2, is KAGVTQTPRYLIKTRGQQVTLSCSPISGHRSVSWYQQTPGQGLQFLFEYFSETQRNKGNFPGRFSGRQFSNSRSEMNVSTLELGDSALYLCASSFGTGMDGGYTFGSGTRLTVV.

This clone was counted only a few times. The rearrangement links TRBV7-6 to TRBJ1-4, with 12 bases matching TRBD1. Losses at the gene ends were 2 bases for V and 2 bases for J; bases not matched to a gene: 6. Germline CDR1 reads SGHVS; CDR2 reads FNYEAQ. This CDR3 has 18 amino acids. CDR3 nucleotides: TGTGCCAGCAGCTTACGGGGGACAGGGGGCTGGACTAATGAAAAACTGTTTTTT. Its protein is CASSLRGTGGWTNEKLFF.

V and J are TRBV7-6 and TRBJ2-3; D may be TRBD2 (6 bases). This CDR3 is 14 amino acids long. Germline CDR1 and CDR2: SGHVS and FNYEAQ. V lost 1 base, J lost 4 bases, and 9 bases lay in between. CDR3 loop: CASSLVGGSDTQYF. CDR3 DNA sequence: TGTGCCAGCAGCTTAGTGGGGGGATCAGATACGCAGTATTTT.

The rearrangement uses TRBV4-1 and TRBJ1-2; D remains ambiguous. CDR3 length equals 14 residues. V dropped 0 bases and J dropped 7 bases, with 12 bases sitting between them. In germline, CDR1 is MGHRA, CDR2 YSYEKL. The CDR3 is CASSQDLVVGGYTF. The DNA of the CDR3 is TGCGCCAGCAGCCAAGATCTGGTAGTTGGTGGCTACACCTTC.